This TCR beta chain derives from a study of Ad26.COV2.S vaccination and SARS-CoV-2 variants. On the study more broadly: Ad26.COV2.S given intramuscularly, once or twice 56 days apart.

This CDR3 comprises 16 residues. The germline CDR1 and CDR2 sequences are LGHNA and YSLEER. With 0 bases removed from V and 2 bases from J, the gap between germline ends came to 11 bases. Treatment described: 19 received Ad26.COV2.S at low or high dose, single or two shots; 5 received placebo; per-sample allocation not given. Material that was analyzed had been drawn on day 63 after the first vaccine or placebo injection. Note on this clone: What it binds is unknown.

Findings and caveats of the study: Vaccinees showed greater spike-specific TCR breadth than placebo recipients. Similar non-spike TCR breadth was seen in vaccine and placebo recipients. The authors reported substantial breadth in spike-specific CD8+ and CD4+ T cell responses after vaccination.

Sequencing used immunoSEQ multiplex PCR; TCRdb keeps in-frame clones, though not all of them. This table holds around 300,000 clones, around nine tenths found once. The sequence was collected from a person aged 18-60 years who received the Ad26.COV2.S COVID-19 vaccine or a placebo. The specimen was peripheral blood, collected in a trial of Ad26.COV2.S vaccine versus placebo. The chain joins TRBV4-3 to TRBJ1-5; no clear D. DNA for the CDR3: TGCGCCAGCAGCCAAGATCGAGGGTCTCGCAATCAGCCCCAGCATTTT. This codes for CASSQDRGSRNQPQHF.